This T cell receptor (beta chain) was sequenced during a study of cytomegalovirus exposure and HLA in healthy donors. Germline assignment: CDR1 LNHDA and CDR2 SQIVND (reference sequence). With 5 bases removed from V and 5 bases from J, the gap between germline ends came to 6 bases. CDR3 length equals 12 residues. The PCR was carried out with 60 Vbeta primers and 13 Jbeta primers. Some clones are missing from TCRdb's copy, which holds only in-frame ones; the method was immunoSEQ multiplex PCR. The repertoire includes around 110,000 clones, 70% to 80% of them detected once, and around 4.5% sits in the top ten. Study-wide points: Rare TCR sequences predominated, though certain public TCRs were found in many donors.

On this clone: Its antigen is not identified.

Material for sequencing was PBMCs. The sequence came from a young man in good health and CMV-seropositive. The V call is TRBV19, the J call TRBJ2-2; D unclear. The CDR3: CASSLPTGELFF. In DNA, the CDR3 is TGTGCCAGTAGTCTACCGACCGGGGAGCTGTTTTTT.